The 12 T cell receptor beta chains below come from one sample, sequenced in a study of blood T cell repertoires in COVID-19. Data came from immunoSEQ multiplex PCR; TCRdb stores just in-frame clones and leaves some out. The data hold about 120,000 clones, with around three quarters observed a single time. What was sequenced was peripheral blood. These receptors were taken from a man between 70 and 80 years old with acute or convalescent COVID-19.

This clone was seen more than once but under ten times. The V gene is TRBV30, the J gene TRBJ1-5; no clear D. CDR3 size: 12 residues. Germline V lookup: CDR1 GTSNPN, CDR2 SVGIG (reference sequence). Trimming removed 0 bases at V and 10 bases at J, with 10 bases between. This chain's CDR3 is CAWSVQPGPQHF. As DNA, the CDR3 is TGTGCCTGGAGTGTTCAGCCAGGACCCCAGCATTTT.

The chain carries TRBV3-1 (or the pseudogene TRBV3-2) and TRBJ1-6; D might be TRBD1 (5 bases). Per germline, CDR1 LGHDT and CDR2 YNNKEL (reference sequence). V lost 1 base to trimming and J lost 7 bases, with 8 bases between them. CDR3 length equals 14 residues. The CDR3, as DNA: TGTGCCAGCAGCCAAGTGCAGGGAAATTCACCCCTCCACTTT. This translates into CASSQVQGNSPLHF.

This clone appeared a few times. This chain joins TRBV29-1 and TRBJ2-1, with 8 bases that match TRBD1. This CDR3 comprises 15 residues. The V and J ends lost 6 bases and 7 bases, in that order; junction bases with no gene match: 14. Germline CDR1 is SQVTM and CDR2 is ANQGSEA. The CDR3 sequence is CSVPLTGGKINEQFF. CDR3 nucleotide sequence: TGCAGCGTACCCCTAACAGGGGGAAAAATTAATGAGCAGTTCTTC.

This chain connects TRBV9 to TRBJ2-1, with TRBD2 matching 9 bases. The CDR3 contains 17 residues. CDR1 SGDLS and CDR2 YYNGEE come from the germline V gene. V was pared by 3 bases and J by 0 bases, with 7 bases of the junction left unmatched. CDR3 in amino acids: CASSATSGLTSYNEQFF. CDR3 nucleotides: TGTGCCAGCAGCGCTACTAGCGGGTTAACCTCCTACAATGAGCAGTTCTTC.

This chain connects TRBV18 to TRBJ1-2; D not certain. Germline V gene data show CDR1 as KGHSH and CDR2 as LQKENI. V lost 4 bases and J 1 base, leaving 10 bases between the germline ends. The CDR3 contains 14 residues. The CDR3 sequence: CASSHSDLNYGYTF. Written as DNA, the CDR3 is TGTGCCAGCTCACATAGCGACCTTAACTATGGCTACACCTTC.

The chain uses TRBV7-8 and TRBJ2-1; 14 positions agree with TRBD2. The trim removed 5 bases at V and 1 base at J, leaving 10 bases unmatched. There are 19 residues in the CDR3. Germline V gives CDR1 SGHVS, CDR2 FQNEAQ. CDR3 protein: CASSPRTSGGSLSYNEQFF. The CDR3 bases are TGTGCCAGCAGCCCAAGGACTAGCGGGGGGTCATTGTCCTACAATGAGCAGTTCTTC.

The gene calls are TRBV5-6 and TRBJ2-2; D unresolved. V lost 1 base and J 5 bases, leaving 15 bases between the germline ends. CDR3 length: 16 amino acids. Germline V gives CDR1 SGHDT, CDR2 YYEEEE. The CDR3 is CASSLIPASSTGELFF. The DNA for the CDR3 is TGTGCCAGCAGCTTGATACCGGCTAGTAGTACCGGGGAGCTGTTTTTT. Variable domain in full (rest from reference TRBV5-6 and TRBJ2-2): DAGVTQSPTHLIKTRGQQVTLRCSPKSGHDTVSWYQQALGQGPQFIFQYYEEEERQRGNFPDRFSGHQFPNYSSELNVNALLLGDSALYLCASSLIPASSTGELFFGEGSRLTVL.

The chain joins TRBV5-1 to TRBJ2-2; 8 bases map to TRBD1. The CDR3 contains 18 residues. With V trimmed by 0 bases and J by 7 bases, 14 bases remained unmatched. CDR1 and CDR2 from the germline V gene are SGHRS and YFSETQ. In DNA form, the CDR3 reads TGCGCCAGCAGCTTGGCGAGGCAGGACAGGGATTTTGGCGGGGAGCTGTTTTTT. It translates to CASSLARQDRDFGGELFF.

The gene calls are TRBV5-1 and TRBJ2-1, with D perhaps TRBD2 (6 bases). CDR3 length: 16 residues. The germline V gene encodes CDR1 SGHRS and CDR2 YFSETQ. Trimming took off 4 bases at V and 0 bases at J, with 14 bases between the two ends. CDR3 bases: TGCGCCAGCAGCCCGTCAGGAGGGAGCTCCTACAATGAGCAGTTCTTC. Encoded protein: CASSPSGGSSYNEQFF.

The V and J genes are TRBV7-2 and TRBJ1-1; D uncertain. The CDR3 is made up of 14 amino acids. Germline V gene sequence: CDR1 SGHTA, CDR2 FQGNSA. V was pared by 2 bases and J by 1 base, with 8 bases between. The CDR3 spells CASSLYTRNTEAFF. The CDR3 region has the DNA TGTGCCAGCAGCTTATATACGAGGAACACTGAAGCTTTCTTT.

The chain recombines TRBV12-3 or TRBV12-4 with TRBJ1-2, with 10 bases fitting TRBD1. The CDR3 runs to 12 residues. V lost 6 bases, J lost 7 bases, and 2 bases stayed unmatched. This chain's CDR3 is CASRWTGGGYTF. The CDR3 DNA follows: TGTGCCAGCAGATGGACAGGGGGTGGCTACACCTTC.

This chain uses TRBV18 with TRBJ1-2; 8 bases line up with TRBD1. The V and J ends lost 6 bases and 4 bases, in that order; junction bases with no gene match: 16. Per the germline V gene, CDR1 is KGHSH and CDR2 is LQKENI. The CDR3 has 17 amino acids. The CDR3 here is CASSPPSGQDAGYGYTF. In DNA form, the CDR3 reads TGTGCCAGCTCCCCGCCGTCGGGACAGGACGCGGGCTATGGCTACACCTTC.